By sample share, the clone carrying this T cell receptor beta chain is medium-sized (0.01 to 0.1%). The data were obtained in a study of human CD4 T cells and Enterobacteriaceae. FACS sorting after 6-7 days collected CFSE-low CD25+ ICOS+ proliferating activated T cells. At a 2:1 ratio, CFSE-labeled memory CD4+ T cells were cultured with irradiated autologous monocytes pulsed with antigen. Memory CD4+ T cells were sorted as all CD4+ cells except CD45RA+CCR7+CD95- naive cells, over 95% pure. Swiss blood donation centers supplied the healthy donor blood. The repertoire was sequenced with immunoSEQ multiplex PCR; TCRdb's copy has only in-frame clones and lacks some. Among more than 110 clones listed, less than 45% were seen once. The CDR3 sequence is 15 residues long. From germline, CDR1 is LNHNV and CDR2 YYDKDF (reference sequence). V shed 1 base, J shed 5 bases, and the junction held 5 bases outside the gene matches.

The sequence was collected from a human donor in good health. Sequenced input: bacteria-reactive CD4+ T cells grown in culture. Sample subset: CFSE-low proliferating memory CD4 T cells sorted after in vitro stimulation with a heat-inactivated bacterium or M. tuberculosis lysate. This rearrangement joins TRBV15 to TRBJ2-5; TRBD2 matches at 9 bases. DNA for the CDR3: TGTGCCACCAGCAGAGGGCTAGCGGGGCAGGAGACCCAGTACTTC. Encoded protein: CATSRGLAGQETQYF.